Following are 6 T cell receptor beta chains from one sample sequenced in a study of blood T cell repertoires in COVID-19. Clones were sequenced by immunoSEQ multiplex PCR, and TCRdb holds only the in-frame ones, with some missing. Of more than 95,000 clones in the sample, about four fifths were seen once. The sample comprised peripheral blood. These receptors were taken from a man older than 75 with acute or convalescent COVID-19.

This clone was seen a handful of times. This chain connects TRBV18 to TRBJ2-5, with 10 nucleotides matching TRBD2. The length of the CDR3 is 15 residues. CDR1 is KGHSH and CDR2 is LQKENI in the germline V gene. V lost 2 bases, J lost 6 bases, and 6 bases stayed unmatched. The CDR3 here is CASSPEAGGAKTQYF. The CDR3 DNA reads as TGTGCCAGCTCACCAGAAGCGGGAGGGGCTAAGACCCAGTACTTC.

In this sample, this clone turned up once. The V gene is TRBV11-3, the J gene TRBJ2-1; 8 nucleotides line up with TRBD1. Germline V CDR1 and CDR2: SGHNT, YENEEA. The CDR3 length is 12 residues. V lost 5 bases and J lost 8; bases outside the gene matches: 2. The CDR3 loop reads CASSAGQDEQFF. For the CDR3, the DNA is TGTGCCAGCAGCGCGGGACAGGATGAGCAGTTCTTC.

This sequence joins TRBV27 and TRBJ2-5, with 7 bases matching TRBD1. Judging by the DNA end, TRBJ2-7 fits better; the J call may be wrong. The CDR3 contains 17 residues. Germline CDR1 reads MNHEY; CDR2 reads SMNVEV (reference sequence). CDR3 sequence reads: CASSLSQTGYESYEQYF. The CDR3 nucleotides read TGTGCCAGCAGTTTATCCCAGACAGGGTACGAATCCTACGAGCAGTACTTC.

The V call is TRBV29-1, the J call TRBJ1-2, with D unclear. This CDR3 is 15 amino acids long. The V and J ends lost 0 bases and 4 bases respectively, with 15 bases between them. CDR1 and CDR2 (germline): SQVTM, ANQGSEA. The CDR3 loop is CSVEEAYEGLYGYTF. The CDR3 nucleotides are TGCAGCGTTGAAGAAGCGTATGAGGGCCTCTATGGCTACACCTTC.

Points on this clone: Other nucleotide sequences from this sample produce the same CDR3. The chain joins TRBV18 to TRBJ2-7; possibly TRBD1 for D (6 bases). With 6 bases removed from V and 6 bases from J, the gap between germline ends came to 15 bases. The CDR3 contains 13 residues. Looked up from germline, CDR1 is KGHSH and CDR2 is LQKENI. The CDR3 spells CASSPDSLGEQYF. The CDR3, as DNA: TGTGCCAGCTCTCCGGACAGTCTGGGCGAGCAGTACTTC.

V and J are TRBV5-1 and TRBJ2-7; 7 nucleotides agree with TRBD1. Germline CDR1 is SGHRS and CDR2 is YFSETQ. The CDR3 contains 15 residues. Trimming at V came to 3 bases and at J to 2 bases, leaving 8 bases not matched to a gene. The CDR3 DNA reads TGCGCCAGCAGCTACGGTGGGGACAGAACCTACGAGCAGTACTTC. It is translated as CASSYGGDRTYEQYF.